This T cell receptor beta chain was recorded in a study of glioma-infiltrating T cells after dendritic cell vaccination. After removal of 0 bases from V and 7 bases from J, the junction contained 4 bases not matched to a gene. CDR3 length: 15 residues. Germline CDR1 and CDR2: SGHNT and YYREEE (reference sequence). Repertoires were generated with immunoSEQ multiplex PCR, while TCRdb's copy carries only in-frame clones and drops some. The data contain about 90,000 clones, roughly 84% of them singletons. The TCR originated in a human donor with glioblastoma. The sample here was blood, taken before dendritic cell vaccination. This chain links TRBV5-4 with TRBJ1-6, with 7 bases matching TRBD1. CDR3 in DNA: TGTGCCAGCAGCTTGGACAGGGGCGGCAATTCACCCCTCCACTTT. Amino acid sequence: CASSLDRGGNSPLHF.